These 5 T cell receptor beta chains share one sample of origin, sequenced in a study of tumor-infiltrating lymphocytes in primary liver carcinoma. The input was around 0.5 ug total RNA; TCR beta cDNA was made from it with a constant-region primer. A slightly modified ARM-PCR protocol with three nested multiplex PCR rounds produced these TCR beta libraries. Use of TRBV1-TRBV30 forward primers with a C-beta reverse primer characterized the first two PCR rounds, which lasted about 11 cycles each. MiXCR, applied by TCRdb to the multiplex PCR reads, yields one record per CDR3 protein. The repertoire holds 190,000 or so distinct CDR3 sequences, with 65% as singletons. Germline DNA was extracted too, while blood RNA derived from unsorted whole blood. The material sequenced was peripheral blood. The source of these receptors is a woman aged 55-75 years with primary liver carcinoma and hepatitis B virus infection.

Regarding this clonotype: This likely comes from a read error, as the CDR3 has no conserved phenylalanine or tryptophan at its end. This rearrangement joins TRBV29-1 to TRBJ2-3; D unresolved. CDR3 size: 13 residues. Germline CDR1 and CDR2: SQVTM and ANQGSEA. In nucleotides, the CDR3 is TGCAGCGTTGGGGTCACGAAAACAGATAAGCAGTATTAT. It encodes CSVGVTKTDKQYY.

Of note for this clonotype: The conserved final phenylalanine or tryptophan is absent from the CDR3, which likely points to a read error. The chain uses TRBV5-6 and TRBJ2-3; 15 positions match TRBD2. This CDR3 contains 18 residues. CDR1 SGHDT and CDR2 YYEEEE come from the germline V gene. The J segment lost 0 bases and the V segment lost 4 bases, leaving 6 bases of the junction unmatched. The CDR3 sequence: CASSLGLAGGPSTDTQYL. Written as DNA, the CDR3 is TGTGCCAGCAGCCTCGGACTAGCGGGAGGGCCAAGCACAGATACGCAGTATCTT.

About this clonotype: At one of its ends the junction is not consistent with the germline gene, which may arise from a read error. The J gene is TRBJ2-7, the V gene TRBV7-8; TRBD2 aligns across 11 bases. CDR1 is SGHVS and CDR2 is FQNEAQ in the germline V gene. The CDR3 is made up of 16 amino acids. CDR3 sequence reads: CANSSSGLAVFYEQYF. CDR3 nucleotides: TGTGCCAACAGCTCATCGGGACTAGCGGTTTTCTACGAGCAGTACTTC.

Points on this clonotype: A much bigger clone sits one base away, suggesting this may be a read error. The chain carries TRBV6-6 and TRBJ1-2; TRBD1 agrees at 11 bases. Germline loops: CDR1 MNHNY, CDR2 SVGAGI (reference sequence). There are 14 residues in the CDR3. The CDR3 sequence: CAGSSGTGGYGYTF. The DNA for the CDR3 is TGTGCCGGCAGTTCCGGGACAGGGGGCTATGGCTACACCTTC.

Points on this clonotype: The junction does not match germline at one end; this may be a read error. The chain carries TRBV6-5 and TRBJ2-5; D remains ambiguous. The CDR3 loop spans 15 amino acids. Looked up from germline, CDR1 is MNHEY and CDR2 is SVGAGI. CDR3 bases: TGTGCCAAACCCGCGAGACGTCCGCTCCAAGAGGCCCAGTACTTC. This gives the protein CAKPARRPLQEAQYF.